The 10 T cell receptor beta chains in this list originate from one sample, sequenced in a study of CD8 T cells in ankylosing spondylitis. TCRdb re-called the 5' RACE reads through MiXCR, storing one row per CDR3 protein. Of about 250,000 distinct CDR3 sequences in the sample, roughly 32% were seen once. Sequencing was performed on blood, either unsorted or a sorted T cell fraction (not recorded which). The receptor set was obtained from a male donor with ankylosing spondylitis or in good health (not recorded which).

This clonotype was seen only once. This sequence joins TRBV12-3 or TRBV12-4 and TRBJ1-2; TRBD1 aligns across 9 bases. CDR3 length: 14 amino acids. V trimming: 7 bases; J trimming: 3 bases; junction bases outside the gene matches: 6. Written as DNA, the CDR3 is TGTGCCAGCACCTCATGGGACAGGGACTATGGCTACACCTTC. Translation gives CASTSWDRDYGYTF.

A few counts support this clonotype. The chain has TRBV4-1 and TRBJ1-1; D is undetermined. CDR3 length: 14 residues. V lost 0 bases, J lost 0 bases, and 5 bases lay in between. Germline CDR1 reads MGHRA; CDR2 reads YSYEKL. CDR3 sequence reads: CASSQDIMNTEAFF. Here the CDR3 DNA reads TGCGCCAGCAGCCAAGATATCATGAACACTGAAGCTTTCTTT.

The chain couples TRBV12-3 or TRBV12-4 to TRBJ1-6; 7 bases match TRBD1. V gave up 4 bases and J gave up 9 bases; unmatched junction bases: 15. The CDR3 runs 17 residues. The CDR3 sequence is CASSSSTGNTFFSPLHF. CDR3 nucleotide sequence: TGTGCCAGCAGTTCCTCGACAGGGAATACCTTTTTTTCACCCCTCCACTTT.

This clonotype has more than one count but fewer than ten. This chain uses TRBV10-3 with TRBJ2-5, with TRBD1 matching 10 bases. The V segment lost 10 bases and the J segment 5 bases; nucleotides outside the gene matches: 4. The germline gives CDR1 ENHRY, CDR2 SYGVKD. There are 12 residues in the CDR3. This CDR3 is CATRGQGETQYF. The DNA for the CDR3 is TGTGCCACCCGGGGACAGGGGGAGACCCAGTACTTC.

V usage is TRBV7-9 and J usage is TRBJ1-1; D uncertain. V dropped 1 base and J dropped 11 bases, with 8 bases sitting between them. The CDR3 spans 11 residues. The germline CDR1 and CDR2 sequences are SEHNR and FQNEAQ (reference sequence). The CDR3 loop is CASSLGWLAFF. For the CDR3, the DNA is TGTGCCAGCAGCTTAGGTTGGTTGGCTTTCTTT.

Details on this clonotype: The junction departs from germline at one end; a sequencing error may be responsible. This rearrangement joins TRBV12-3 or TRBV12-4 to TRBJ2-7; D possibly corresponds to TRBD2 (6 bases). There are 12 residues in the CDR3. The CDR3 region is CASSLAKEGVDF. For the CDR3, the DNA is TGTGCCAGCAGTTTAGCGAAGGAGGGCGTGGACTTC.

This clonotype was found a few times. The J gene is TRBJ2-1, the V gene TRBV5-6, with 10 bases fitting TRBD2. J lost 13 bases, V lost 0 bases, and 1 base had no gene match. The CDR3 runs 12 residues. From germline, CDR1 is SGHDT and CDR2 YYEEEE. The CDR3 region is CASSLGTSGQFF. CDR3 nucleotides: TGTGCCAGCAGCTTGGGGACTAGCGGCCAGTTCTTC. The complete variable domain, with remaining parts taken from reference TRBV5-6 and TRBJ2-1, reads DAGVTQSPTHLIKTRGQQVTLRCSPKSGHDTVSWYQQALGQGPQFIFQYYEEEERQRGNFPDRFSGHQFPNYSSELNVNALLLGDSALYLCASSLGTSGQFFGPGTRLTVL.

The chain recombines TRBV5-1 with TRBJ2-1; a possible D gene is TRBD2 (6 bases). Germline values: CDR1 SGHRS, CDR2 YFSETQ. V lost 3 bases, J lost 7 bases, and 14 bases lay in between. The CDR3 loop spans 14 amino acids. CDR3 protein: CASSSGEVWNEQFF. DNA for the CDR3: TGCGCCAGCAGCTCCGGGGAGGTTTGGAATGAGCAGTTCTTC.

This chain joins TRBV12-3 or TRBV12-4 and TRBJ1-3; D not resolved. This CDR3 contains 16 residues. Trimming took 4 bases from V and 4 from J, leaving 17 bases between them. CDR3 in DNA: TGTGCCAGCAGTTCCCTCTGGTTAGATGGGGGAAACACCATATATTTT. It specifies CASSSLWLDGGNTIYF.

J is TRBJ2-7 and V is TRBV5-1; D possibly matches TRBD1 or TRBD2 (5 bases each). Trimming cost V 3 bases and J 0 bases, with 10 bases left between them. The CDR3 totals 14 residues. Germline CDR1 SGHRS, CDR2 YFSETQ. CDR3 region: CASSSGTDSYEQYF. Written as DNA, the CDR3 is TGCGCCAGCAGCTCGGGGACGGACTCCTACGAGCAGTACTTC. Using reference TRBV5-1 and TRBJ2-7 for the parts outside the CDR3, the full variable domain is KAGVTQTPRYLIKTRGQQVTLSCSPISGHRSVSWYQQTPGQGLQFLFEYFSETQRNKGNFPGRFSGRQFSNSRSEMNVSTLELGDSALYLCASSSGTDSYEQYFGPGTRLTVT.